A selection of T cell receptor beta chains follows, all from one sample in a study of blood T cell repertoires in COVID-19. Profiled with immunoSEQ multiplex PCR; TCRdb holds only in-frame clones, not every one. This table holds 55,000 to 65,000 clones, roughly 93% found once. The sequenced sample consisted of peripheral blood. The origin of the receptors is a human donor in a cohort sampled during active COVID-19. Both conserved end residues are trimmed from each CDR3. Not all rows give a size; the values are once, few, many and, for expanded clones, a class.

13	TRBJ2-5	TRBV5-5	-	ASSFMTAYQETQY
14	TRBJ2-7	TRBV6-5	-	ASSYSAGSRMYEQY
13	TRBJ2-3	TRBV6-6	once	ASSYSTGLTDTQY
12	TRBJ2-5	TRBV10-3	-	AIQMDKGAETQY
11	TRBJ1-5	TRBV19	-	ASSTEASRPQH
11	TRBJ2-7	TRBV27	-	ASRYRWSYEQY
13	TRBJ1-2	TRBV19	-	ASSGRQGRDYGYT
10	TRBJ1-2	TRBV20-1	-	SASNLRRGYT
12	TRBJ2-7	TRBV11-2	-	ASSLTTGGGEQY
12	TRBJ2-7	TRBV10-2	once	ASSEPGGQNEQY
13	TRBJ2-4	TRBV15	-	ATSRDRLAKNIQY
16	TRBJ2-1	TRBV4-1	-	ASSRTPEWAGGRNEQF
16	TRBJ2-1	TRBV9	-	ASSEGTPGQGWGNEQF
13	TRBJ1-2	TRBV13	-	ASSVGTGGAGGYT
13	TRBJ2-3	TRBV7-3	-	ASSSGQGGTDTQY
12	TRBJ2-2	TRBV19	-	ASSMAQGTGELF
11	TRBJ2-7	TRBV27	-	ASSPGGAYEQY
13	TRBJ2-1	TRBV2	few	ASSGWTSGSNEQF
11	TRBJ2-3	TRBV6-5	-	ASKPSGENTQY
14	TRBJ2-3	TRBV6-2/TRBV6-3	-	ASSYPGQGISDTQY
12	TRBJ2-5	TRBV5-4	-	ASSVDRIQETQY
13	TRBJ2-5	TRBV2	-	ASSAVRGGQETQY
11	TRBJ1-3	TRBV6-2/TRBV6-3	few	ASSPAVGNTIY
10	TRBJ1-2	TRBV18	-	ASSFREDGYT
14	TRBJ2-1	TRBV2	-	ASRTLGSQGGNEQF
13	TRBJ2-6	TRBV6-2/TRBV6-3	-	ASSRGTRGANVLT
11	TRBJ1-2	TRBV12-3/TRBV12-4	-	ASSLNRNYGYT
13	TRBJ2-5	TRBV9	-	ASSVRGAGWETQY
17	TRBJ2-1	TRBV9	-	ASSPRTPGLAGVKSEQF
9	TRBJ2-5	TRBV28	-	ASLYLGTQY
10	TRBJ2-7	TRBV5-5	-	ASSPSSYEQY
14	TRBJ1-1	TRBV19	-	ASSMPGTGLNTEAF
12	TRBJ2-7	TRBV21-1	few	ASSSPGSAYEQY
11	TRBJ1-5	TRBV28	-	ASKEQGNQPQH
12	TRBJ2-3	TRBV7-9	-	ASIGSSRGDTQY
12	TRBJ1-1	TRBV5-1	-	ASSTGQGDTEAF
11	TRBJ1-5	TRBV29-1	-	SVREGVNQPQH
9	TRBJ1-2	TRBV29-1	-	SVEGGDGYT
14	TRBJ1-4	TRBV5-1	-	ASSFGGTVSDEKLF
12	TRBJ2-7	TRBV18	-	ASSPVGAESEQY
13	TRBJ2-3	TRBV5-1	-	ASSLAGTSSDTQY
13	TRBJ2-5	TRBV24-1	-	ATSDLRTGGETQY
12	TRBJ1-1	TRBV28	-	ASSSTGDNTEAF
11	TRBJ2-5	TRBV18	-	ASSGAGSETQY
12	TRBJ1-5	TRBV19	-	ASNDRGSNQPQH
17	TRBJ2-1	TRBV15	-	ATSRDPRTGKLSYNEQF
14	TRBJ2-2	TRBV6-6	-	ASSAGTGVNTGELF